This entry concerns a single T cell receptor beta chain. Its antigen is undetermined. CDR3 length: 15 amino acids. Germline V gives CDR1 SGHRS, CDR2 YFSETQ. Trimming pared 4 bases from V and 4 bases from J, leaving 17 bases between. The sample comes from a study of T cell clonotyping in hematopoietic cell transplantation. Recipient blood drawn about 28 days pretransplant and days 30, 100, 180 after. Study-level findings and limits: Higher Inverse Simpson Index values in graft donor and pretransplant recipient predicted broader posttransplant TCR diversity. Cells were unsorted, so CD4 and CD8 contributions were not separated. Recipient TCR diversity dropped after transplant; expanded clonotypes rose from day 30 to 180.

Some clones are missing from TCRdb's copy, which holds only in-frame ones; the method was immunoSEQ multiplex PCR. The table lists 12,000 to 15,000 clones, 85% to 90% of them singletons, with 9.5% to 15% in the top ten. This TCR derives from a male patient in his forties or fifties who had an allogeneic stem cell transplant from an unrelated donor, so T cells may come from the graft donor. Some clones in this sample may be carry-over from other donors' samples. The material was PBMCs, obtained 100 days after allogeneic stem cell transplant. This chain uses TRBV5-1 with TRBJ1-1, with TRBD1 as a possible D gene (6 bases). CDR3 region: CASSPFTGPGTEAFF. CDR3 in DNA: TGCGCCAGCAGCCCTTTCACAGGGCCGGGCACTGAAGCTTTCTTT.